This T cell receptor (beta chain) came from a study of shared clonotypes between healthy human individuals. Sequencing used immunoSEQ multiplex PCR; TCRdb keeps in-frame clones, though not all of them. Among a few hundred thousand clones listed, 90% to 98% were seen once. Overall study findings and caveats: In general, naive subsets displayed greater estimated richness than memory subsets did.

Germline V gene lookup returns CDR1 MGHRA and CDR2 YSYEKL. V was pared by 0 bases and J by 3 bases, with 9 bases between. The CDR3 is 15 residues long. Concerning this clone itself: Its antigen is not identified.

Those who donated, Caucasian adults without exception, all lived in Nashville, Tennessee. CCR7-negative CD45RA+ TemRA cells were pooled with CD45RO+ cells for CD8 memory. Specimen: memory CD8+ T cells sorted from blood. This sample's subset: CD45RO+ cells pooled with CCR7-negative TemRA cells. V is TRBV4-1 and J is TRBJ2-1; tentatively, D is TRBD2 (5 bases). The receptor was derived from a man aged 25-45 years in good health. The chain's CDR3 is CASSQDFAGYNEQFF. The DNA of the CDR3 is TGCGCCAGCAGCCAAGACTTCGCGGGCTACAATGAGCAGTTCTTC.